This T cell receptor (beta chain) was recovered during a study of T-cell memory formation after mild COVID-19. The study, taken as a whole, reports: Memory from before infection featured some responding clones, which suggests cross-reactive memory joined. For contracting clones, CD4+ ones sat mainly in CM and EM, CD8+ in EMRA.

CDR3 length: 13 amino acids. Germline loops: CDR1 MNHEY, CDR2 SVGEGT. Trimming removed 2 bases from V and 5 bases from J, with 9 bases in between. As for this clonotype: Its specificity is not known.

A 5'RACE reaction primed in the constant segment made cDNA libraries of TCR alpha and TCR beta, and these carried sample barcodes and UMIs. TCRdb passed the 5' RACE reads through MiXCR, listing each CDR3 protein once. The sample has almost 350,000 distinct CDR3 sequences, more than 20% seen once. The rearrangement joins TRBV6-2 or TRBV6-3 to TRBJ2-5; D is unresolved. The receptor was isolated from a man between 18 and 35 years old who had mild COVID-19 (a few samples of this study predate the infection). Cell type and time point are not known. Sequencing input: PBMCs or a T cell subset sorted from them (not recorded which). CDR3: CASSYRLPETQYF. Written as DNA, the CDR3 is TGTGCCAGCAGTTACCGCTTACCGGAGACCCAGTACTTC.